Shown below are 26 T cell receptor beta chains from a single sample sequenced in a study of cytomegalovirus exposure and HLA in healthy donors. 13 Jbeta primers and 60 Vbeta primers were used for the PCR. TCRdb's copy holds only in-frame clones and misses some; the assay was immunoSEQ multiplex PCR. The sample has about 57,000 clones; approximately 79% are singletons. Sequencing was carried out using PBMCs. These receptors were collected from a woman younger than 45 in good health and CMV-seronegative.

The chain uses TRBV5-4 and TRBJ2-5; 7 bases match TRBD2. J was trimmed by 1 base and V by 0 bases; bases with no gene match: 3. Germline V gene lookup returns CDR1 SGHNT and CDR2 YYREEE (reference sequence). The CDR3 contains 15 residues. This chain's CDR3 is CASSLAAGPQETQYF. Written as DNA, the CDR3 is TGTGCCAGCAGCTTGGCAGCGGGACCCCAAGAGACCCAGTACTTC.

The rearrangement links TRBV2 to TRBJ1-1; unclear D gene. The V gene's germline CDR1 is SNHLY and CDR2 FYNNEI. This CDR3 spans 15 amino acids. Trimming removed 7 bases from V and 4 bases from J, with 19 bases in between. The CDR3 here is CASTPRSGGSTEAFF. DNA of the CDR3: TGTGCCAGCACTCCTCGCTCGGGAGGTAGCACTGAAGCTTTCTTT.

The chain recombines TRBV7-8 with TRBJ1-1, with D possibly TRBD1 on 5 matching bases. The CDR3 totals 13 residues. Trimming shortened V by 5 bases and J by 5 bases, and 12 bases separated the two germline ends. CDR1 and CDR2 (germline): SGHVS, FQNEAQ. The CDR3 spells CASSPRGETEAFF. CDR3 DNA sequence: TGTGCCAGCAGCCCCCGGGGGGAAACTGAAGCTTTCTTT.

The V and J genes are TRBV12-5 and TRBJ2-1; 8 bases are shared with TRBD2. The CDR3 is made up of 15 amino acids. The germline V gene encodes CDR1 LGHNT and CDR2 FRNRAP. V was pared by 3 bases and J by 9 bases, with 10 bases of the junction left unmatched. CDR3 in DNA: TGTGCTAGTGGTTTCTACGGGACTAGTGTCGGTGAGCAGTTCTTC. The encoded protein is CASGFYGTSVGEQFF.

This clone was observed once. The V gene is TRBV2, the J gene TRBJ1-1; D is uncertain. CDR3 length: 12 residues. With 5 bases removed from V and 7 bases from J, the gap between germline ends came to 11 bases. Germline lookup yields CDR1 SNHLY and CDR2 FYNNEI. CDR3 region: CASSRSGGEAFF. The CDR3 coding sequence is TGTGCCAGCAGTAGGTCAGGTGGTGAAGCTTTCTTT.

V gene TRBV4-1 combines with J gene TRBJ2-1; possibly TRBD2 for D (6 bases). The V gene lost 0 bases and the J gene lost 3 bases, with 12 bases spanning the gap. The CDR3 has 16 residues. Germline CDR1 reads MGHRA; CDR2 reads YSYEKL. The CDR3 DNA is TGCGCCAGCAGCCAAGAGGCTAGCGATAACTACAATGAGCAGTTCTTC. This gives the protein CASSQEASDNYNEQFF.

The rearrangement uses TRBV19 and TRBJ1-2; 11 bases are shared with TRBD1. Per the germline V gene, CDR1 is LNHDA and CDR2 is SQIVND (reference sequence). V shed 11 bases, J shed 8 bases, and the junction held 16 bases outside the gene matches. The CDR3 length is 15 residues. CDR3 DNA sequence: TGTGCCGGAGGGACAGGGGGATTTTCAGCTGAGGGCTACACCTTC. This codes for CAGGTGGFSAEGYTF.

In this sample, this clone turned up once. V and J are TRBV29-1 and TRBJ1-1; 7 nucleotides agree with TRBD1. The germline CDR1 and CDR2 sequences are SQVTM and ANQGSEA. With V trimmed by 5 bases and J by 5 bases, 2 bases remained unmatched. The CDR3 is 11 residues long. The CDR3 here is CSVHRGTEAFF. Here the CDR3 DNA reads TGCAGCGTTCACAGGGGAACTGAAGCTTTCTTT. Full variable domain (outside the CDR3, taken from reference TRBV29-1 and TRBJ1-1): SAVISQKPSRDICQRGTSLTIQCQVDSQVTMMFWYRQQPGQSLTLIATANQGSEATYESGFVIDKFPISRPNLTFSTLTVSNMSPEDSSIYLCSVHRGTEAFFGQGTRLTVV.

The V and J genes are TRBV7-2 and TRBJ2-2, with D possibly TRBD2 on 5 matching bases. The V gene's germline CDR1 is SGHTA and CDR2 FQGNSA. Between the trimmed V and J ends, which lost 4 bases and 5 bases, there was a span of 23 bases. The length of the CDR3 is 18 residues. The CDR3 sequence: CASSSSLDFPMGTGELFF. Here the CDR3 DNA reads TGTGCCAGCAGCTCGTCTTTGGACTTCCCGATGGGGACCGGGGAGCTGTTTTTT.

The chain couples TRBV4-1 to TRBJ2-1, with a weak D call TRBD1 (5 bases). Germline CDR1 MGHRA, CDR2 YSYEKL. The CDR3 totals 15 residues. Trimming stripped 1 base from V and 3 bases from J, with 10 bases between. CDR3 in DNA: TGCGCCAGCAGCCAAGTACAGGCGAACTACAATGAGCAGTTCTTC. As protein: CASSQVQANYNEQFF.

This sequence joins TRBV12-1 and TRBJ2-7; the table's D call, TRBD2, was not checked against the DNA. TRBV12-1 is given as a pseudogene. This CDR3 has 16 amino acids. In nucleotides, the CDR3 is TGTGCCAGCAGCTGCCCCATTAGCGGGAGAAGGTACGAGCAGTACGTC. Its translation is CASSCPISGRRYEQYV.

The rearrangement uses TRBV11-3 and TRBJ2-2, with 7 bases aligning to TRBD1. Germline loops: CDR1 SGHNT, CDR2 YENEEA. There are 16 residues in the CDR3. V trimming: 3 bases; J trimming: 3 bases; junction bases outside the gene matches: 7. The CDR3 protein is CASSLHRGVDTGELFF. In DNA form, the CDR3 reads TGTGCCAGCAGCTTGCACAGGGGAGTAGACACCGGGGAGCTGTTTTTT.

A word on this clone: Other DNA sequences in this sample translate to the same CDR3. This rearrangement joins TRBV11-2 to TRBJ1-3; D unclear. The CDR3 extends over 14 amino acids. Trimming removed 0 bases at V and 2 bases at J, with 5 bases between. Germline V CDR1 and CDR2: SGHAT, FQNNGV. The CDR3 loop reads CASSLDRAGNTIYF. CDR3 bases: TGTGCCAGCAGCTTAGATCGTGCTGGAAACACCATATATTTT.

V is TRBV27 and J is TRBJ2-1; TRBD2 might be the D (6 bases). The germline V gene encodes CDR1 MNHEY and CDR2 SMNVEV (reference sequence). The CDR3 runs to 14 residues. The V and J ends lost 5 bases and 9 bases respectively, with 17 bases between them. The CDR3 loop is CASSQGLSLSEQFF. The CDR3 DNA is TGTGCCAGCAGTCAGGGACTCTCTTTATCTGAGCAGTTCTTC.

This chain uses TRBV7-9 with TRBJ1-1; TRBD1 is a possible D gene (5 bases). Trimming cost V 1 base and J 1 base, with 7 bases left between them. The CDR3 has 14 residues. Germline V gives CDR1 SEHNR, CDR2 FQNEAQ (reference sequence). CDR3 sequence (DNA): TGTGCCAGCAGCTTAGAGGGGCCGAACACTGAAGCTTTCTTT. Translation: CASSLEGPNTEAFF.

This rearrangement joins TRBV7-2 to TRBJ1-5; D uncertain. The CDR3 spans 15 residues. Germline-derived CDR1 and CDR2 are SGHTA and FQGNSA. Trimming stripped 5 bases from V and 0 bases from J, with 11 bases between. For the CDR3, the DNA is TGTGCCAGCAGCCCCCGAGCCTCTAGCAATCAGCCCCAGCATTTT. This translates into CASSPRASSNQPQHF.

The chain joins TRBV19 to TRBJ1-1, with 10 bases identical to TRBD1. This CDR3 spans 14 amino acids. The V segment lost 6 bases and the J segment 6 bases; nucleotides outside the gene matches: 7. In germline, CDR1 is LNHDA, CDR2 SQIVND (reference sequence). The CDR3 is CASRVTGGLAEAFF. The CDR3 DNA follows: TGTGCCAGTAGGGTGACAGGGGGCTTGGCTGAAGCTTTCTTT.

The chain employs TRBV6-5 and TRBJ2-5; perhaps TRBD2 as D (7 bases). Trimming cost V 5 bases and J 13 bases, with 23 bases left between them. The germline V gene encodes CDR1 MNHEY and CDR2 SVGAGI. This CDR3 comprises 14 residues. In DNA form, the CDR3 reads TGTGCCAGCAGTGGGCCCGGACTACCAAGGGGGGGGTACTTC. This sequence encodes CASSGPGLPRGGYF.

The chain links TRBV19 to TRBJ1-2; 12 bases align to TRBD1. This CDR3 contains 16 residues. Per the germline V gene, CDR1 is LNHDA and CDR2 is SQIVND (reference sequence). Trimming took 1 base from V and 7 from J; bases not matched to a gene: 7. The DNA of the CDR3 is TGTGCCAGTAGTATAGGGGGGACAGGGGGCGCGATTGGCTACACCTTC. Translated: CASSIGGTGGAIGYTF.

This clone has only a few counts. This chain links TRBV7-2 with TRBJ1-1; D unresolved. The V gene lost 1 base and the J gene lost 0 bases, with 6 bases spanning the gap. The CDR3 is 14 residues long. CDR1 is SGHTA and CDR2 is FQGNSA in the germline V gene. The CDR3 DNA reads TGTGCCAGCAGCTTAGAGTACATGAACACTGAAGCTTTCTTT. This sequence encodes CASSLEYMNTEAFF.

The V call is TRBV15, the J call TRBJ2-3; 12 nucleotides line up with TRBD1. Losses at the gene ends were 8 bases for V and 5 bases for J; bases not matched to a gene: 5. Per germline, CDR1 LNHNV and CDR2 YYDKDF (reference sequence). The CDR3 extends over 14 amino acids. CDR3 sequence: CATGDRGLEDTQYF. CDR3 nucleotide sequence: TGTGCCACCGGGGACAGGGGGCTTGAAGATACGCAGTATTTT.

The chain carries TRBV6-1 and TRBJ1-1; D perhaps matches TRBD1 (5 bases). The CDR3 has 15 amino acids. Germline V lookup: CDR1 MNHNS, CDR2 SASEGT. V was shortened by 7 bases and J by 3 bases, with 18 bases between the two germline ends. The CDR3 spells CASIKGVTLDTEAFF. The CDR3 DNA follows: TGTGCCAGCATCAAAGGGGTAACACTTGACACTGAAGCTTTCTTT.

The chain combines TRBV6-5 with TRBJ2-2; the match to TRBD1 covers 8 bases. The CDR3 extends over 16 amino acids. Germline V CDR1 and CDR2: MNHEY, SVGAGI. The junction had 9 bases not matched to a gene; V was cut back by 2 bases and J by 7 bases. The CDR3 DNA reads as TGTGCCAGCAGTTACGATCCCAGGGGGCTAGGCGGGGAGCTGTTTTTT. It encodes CASSYDPRGLGGELFF.

The chain couples TRBV19 to TRBJ1-6; 8 bases are a match to TRBD1. This CDR3 is built from 13 residues. With 3 bases clipped from V and 12 bases from J, the junction kept 4 bases outside the gene matches. Looked up from germline, CDR1 is LNHDA and CDR2 is SQIVND (reference sequence). DNA of the CDR3: TGTGCCAGTAGTATGGGGGGACAGGAACCCCTCCACTTT. This encodes CASSMGGQEPLHF.

The chain uses TRBV11-1 and TRBJ2-5, with D tentatively TRBD2 (5 bases). The CDR3 is 15 amino acids. The V gene lost 5 bases and the J gene lost 0 bases, with 13 bases spanning the gap. From germline, CDR1 is SGHAT and CDR2 FQDESV (reference sequence). Written as DNA, the CDR3 is TGTGCCAGCAGCCGACTAAGCGGATACCAAGAGACCCAGTACTTC. Translating gives CASSRLSGYQETQYF.

This sequence joins TRBV9 and TRBJ2-1; 10 positions agree with TRBD2. The ends lost 3 bases at V and 0 bases at J; junction bases unmatched: 12. CDR3 length: 19 residues. Germline loops: CDR1 SGDLS, CDR2 YYNGEE. The CDR3 region has the DNA TGTGCCAGCAGCGCTCCCGGAGCGGGAGGGCCAGCCTCCTACAATGAGCAGTTCTTC. Protein sequence: CASSAPGAGGPASYNEQFF.